A selection of T cell receptor beta chains follows, all from one sample in a study of Graves' ophthalmopathy and Graves' hyperthyroidism. MiXCR, applied by TCRdb to the multiplex PCR reads, yields one record per CDR3 protein. The sample consists of fewer than 650,000 distinct CDR3 sequences, 22% of them appearing once. The specimen was peripheral blood. The receptors were gathered from a woman between 18 and 29 years old with stable Graves' hyperthyroidism. Some clones in this sample may be carry-over from other donors' samples. The CDR3 runs from the conserved cysteine through the conserved F or W. A D gene is named only where the DNA matches it firmly. The size field is filled for only some rows; it gives once, few, many or a size class.

j_call d_call clone_size v_call cdr3_length cdr3_aa cdr3_nt
TRBJ1-1 . . TRBV12-3/TRBV12-4 12 CASSLSGLGAFF TGTGCCAGCAGTTTATCGGGTCTGGGAGCTTTCTTT
TRBJ1-5 TRBD1 few TRBV6-1 15 CASRKSGGRNQPQHF TGTGCCAGCAGGAAATCAGGGGGAAGGAATCAGCCCCAGCATTTT
TRBJ2-7 . many TRBV5-1 17 CASTTYNAQGEVYEQYF TGCGCCAGCACCACCTACAACGCACAGGGTGAGGTCTACGAGCAGTACTTC
TRBJ2-2 TRBD2 . TRBV4-2 17 CASSRNLAGGPNGELFF TGTGCCAGCAGCCGAAACCTAGCGGGAGGGCCCAACGGGGAGCTGTTTTTT
TRBJ2-7 TRBD1 few TRBV19 15 CASSRGTEPTYEQYF TGTGCCAGTAGTAGGGGGACAGAACCAACCTACGAGCAGTACTTC
TRBJ1-2 . many TRBV30 15 CAWTYFSGINYGYTF TGTGCCTGGACTTATTTTTCAGGGATCAACTATGGCTACACCTTC
TRBJ2-2 . once TRBV15 14 CATSTITGTGELFF TGTGCCACCAGCACGATAACCGGGACCGGGGAGCTGTTTTTT
TRBJ1-2 . many TRBV20-1 17 CSARDRYRHLSNYGYTF TGCAGTGCTAGAGATCGTTACAGGCACCTTTCTAACTATGGCTACACCTTC
TRBJ2-1 . . TRBV20-1 13 CSASRGAYNEQFF TGCAGTGCTAGCCGAGGGGCCTACAATGAGCAGTTCTTC
TRBJ2-2 TRBD2 . TRBV11-1 16 CASSISSGSVTGELFF TGTGCCAGCAGCATCTCTAGCGGGAGCGTCACCGGGGAGCTGTTTTTT
TRBJ1-1 . many TRBV27 12 CASSFQGQQAFF TGTGCCAGCAGTTTTCAGGGTCAACAAGCTTTCTTT
TRBJ2-5 TRBD1 many TRBV20-1 14 CSAEQRTGEETQYF TGCAGTGCGGAGCAACGGACAGGGGAAGAGACCCAGTACTTC
TRBJ2-7 TRBD2 . TRBV7-8 15 CASSLVGGGTYEQYF TGTGCCAGCAGCTTAGTCGGGGGGGGAACCTACGAGCAGTACTTC
TRBJ2-7 TRBD2 many TRBV11-2 15 CASSLSTSGGYEQYF TGTGCCAGCAGCTTATCTACTAGCGGGGGCTACGAGCAGTACTTC
TRBJ2-7 . many TRBV6-5 15 CASSWGGQGGYEQYF TGTGCCAGCAGTTGGGGTGGACAGGGAGGGTACGAGCAGTACTTC
TRBJ1-2 . many TRBV6-5 12 CVLFGPPYGYTF TGTGTCCTATTCGGGCCCCCCTATGGCTACACCTTC
TRBJ1-6 . many TRBV6-2/TRBV6-3 18 CASSYSPTVELLDSPLHF TGTGCCAGCAGTTACTCTCCGACAGTTGAATTGTTGGATTCACCCCTCCACTTT
TRBJ2-7 TRBD2 many TRBV12-3/TRBV12-4 15 CASRAGTSGTFEQYF TGTGCCAGCAGAGCTGGGACTAGCGGGACTTTCGAGCAGTACTTC
TRBJ2-5 . many TRBV30 12 CAWTSSWETQYF TGTGCCTGGACTTCGAGTTGGGAGACCCAGTACTTC
TRBJ2-7 TRBD2 many TRBV20-1 16 CSAVALTSGSQYEQYF TGCAGTGCTGTGGCCCTGACTAGCGGGAGTCAATACGAGCAGTACTTC
TRBJ1-6 . many TRBV3-1 14 CASSREDSNSPLHF TGTGCCAGCAGCCGGGAAGACAGTAATTCACCCCTCCACTTT
TRBJ2-2 . many TRBV6-2/TRBV6-3 14 CASRIQGNTGELFF TGTGCCAGCAGAATACAGGGAAACACCGGGGAGCTGTTTTTT
TRBJ1-6 TRBD1 many TRBV2 13 CASSGAGGSPLHF TGTGCCAGCTCGGGGGCAGGGGGATCACCCCTCCACTTT
TRBJ2-5 . many TRBV28 15 CASSLNRDLQETQYF TGTGCCAGCAGTTTAAACCGGGACTTGCAAGAGACCCAGTACTTC
TRBJ2-5 TRBD2 many TRBV27 15 CASSFRAGGGETQYF TGTGCCAGCAGTTTTCGAGCGGGGGGGGGAGAGACCCAGTACTTC
TRBJ2-7 TRBD2 . TRBV28 14 CASSYSGTNYEQYF TGTGCCAGCAGTTACTCGGGGACTAACTACGAGCAGTACTTC
TRBJ2-2 . many TRBV6-2/TRBV6-3 14 CASKGPRDTGELFF TGTGCCAGCAAGGGCCCGCGGGACACCGGGGAGCTGTTTTTT
TRBJ1-5 . many TRBV30 15 CAWSLPGNSNQPQHF TGTGCCTGGAGTCTTCCCGGGAATAGCAATCAGCCCCAGCATTTT
TRBJ2-7 . many TRBV7-2 15 CASSLAPGNAYEQYF TGTGCCAGCAGCTTAGCACCGGGAAACGCCTACGAGCAGTACTTC
TRBJ1-6 . many TRBV13 11 CASSLPSPLHF TGTGCCAGCAGCTTACCGTCACCCCTCCACTTT
TRBJ1-1 . many TRBV4-2 16 CASSQDRTPQYTEAFF TGTGCCAGCAGCCAAGACAGGACTCCCCAGTACACTGAAGCTTTCTTT
TRBJ2-7 . many TRBV3-1 15 CASSQGQYPTYEQYF TGTGCCAGCAGCCAAGGACAGTACCCCACCTACGAGCAGTACTTC
TRBJ1-1 . . TRBV6-1 12 CASWVRGTEAFF TGTGCCAGCTGGGTAAGAGGGACTGAAGCTTTCTTT
TRBJ2-5 . many TRBV2 13 CASSGARAETQYF TGTGCCAGCAGTGGAGCTAGGGCTGAGACCCAGTACTTC
TRBJ1-3 . many TRBV6-5 14 CASGRRYSGNTIYF TGTGCCAGCGGCAGAAGATACTCTGGAAACACCATATATTTT
TRBJ1-2 . few TRBV20-1 13 CSARVRNNYGYTF TGCAGTGCTAGAGTCCGGAATAACTATGGCTACACCTTC
TRBJ2-2 TRBD2 many TRBV7-3 16 CASSLLAGPNTGELFF TGTGCCAGCAGCTTACTAGCGGGGCCGAACACCGGGGAGCTGTTTTTT
TRBJ1-2 . . TRBV19 13 CASSITQSYGYTF TGTGCCAGTAGTATAACACAGTCCTATGGCTACACCTTC
TRBJ2-6 . many TRBV6-5 17 CASSYGRRTSGANVLTF TGTGCCAGCAGTTACGGTCGACGTACCTCTGGGGCCAACGTCCTGACTTTC
TRBJ2-7 . . TRBV13 14 CASSPRVLTYEQYF TGTGCCAGCAGCCCCAGGGTGCTGACCTACGAGCAGTACTTC
TRBJ2-7 TRBD1 few TRBV12-3/TRBV12-4 13 CASKRDSTYEQYF TGTGCCAGCAAGAGGGACAGCACCTACGAGCAGTACTTC
TRBJ2-7 . many TRBV20-1 13 CSATQGSSHEQYF TGCAGTGCTACACAGGGAAGTTCCCACGAGCAGTACTTC
TRBJ2-7 . few TRBV7-3 13 CASSLGSEYEQYF TGTGCCAGCAGCTTAGGCAGCGAATACGAGCAGTACTTC
TRBJ2-5 TRBD1 many TRBV27 14 CASSPYQTGETQYF TGTGCCAGCAGTCCGTATCAGACAGGGGAGACCCAGTACTTC
TRBJ1-1 . . TRBV2 15 CASKEGGVGDTEAFF TGTGCCAGCAAAGAGGGGGGGGTTGGGGACACTGAAGCTTTCTTT
TRBJ2-2 . few TRBV6-1 11 CASTERDRQYF TGTGCCAGCACCGAAAGGGATCGCCAATATTTT
TRBJ1-1 . many TRBV4-1 12 CASSRDRFRAFF TGCGCCAGCAGCCGAGACAGATTCCGGGCTTTCTTT
TRBJ2-6 . . TRBV7-8 15 CASSHPGAGANVLTF TGTGCCAGCAGCCACCCAGGCGCTGGGGCCAACGTCCTGACTTTC
TRBJ2-3 . . TRBV20-1 14 CSASGGASTDTQYF TGCAGTGCTAGCGGCGGCGCTAGCACAGATACGCAGTATTTT
TRBJ1-5 . . TRBV7-8 17 CASSLSGNPDSNQPQHF TGTGCCAGCAGCTTATCAGGGAATCCTGATAGCAATCAGCCCCAGCATTTT
TRBJ2-7 . many TRBV27 16 CASSSWGGGINYEQYF TGTGCCAGCAGCTCCTGGGGTGGAGGGATAAACTACGAGCAGTACTTC
TRBJ1-1 . few TRBV28 15 CASSLFSTARGEAFF TGTGCCAGCAGTTTATTTTCAACGGCGCGAGGTGAAGCTTTCTTT
TRBJ2-7 . few TRBV20-1 13 CSARASHTYEQYF TGCAGTGCTAGGGCTAGCCACACCTACGAGCAGTACTTC
TRBJ1-6 . . TRBV15 14 CATSGEIQGSPLHF TGTGCCACCAGCGGCGAGATTCAGGGTTCTCCCCTCCACTTT
TRBJ1-2 . many TRBV30 17 CAWSVRASRGGPYGYTF TGTGCCTGGAGTGTACGTGCTTCCCGAGGAGGTCCTTATGGCTACACCTTC
TRBJ1-2 TRBD1 many TRBV19 15 CASSNRDRLHYGYTF TGTGCCAGTAGTAACCGGGACAGGCTACACTATGGCTACACCTTC
TRBJ1-5 . few TRBV30 15 CAWSVRGFSNQPQHF TGTGCCTGGAGTGTAAGGGGGTTTAGCAATCAGCCCCAGCATTTT
TRBJ2-3 . . TRBV13 12 CASSRGHFTQYF TGTGCCAGCAGCAGGGGCCATTTTACGCAGTATTTT
TRBJ1-1 TRBD1 . TRBV28 15 CASSFRTGVQTEAFF TGTGCCAGCAGTTTCCGGACAGGGGTGCAGACTGAAGCTTTCTTT
TRBJ2-6 TRBD1 many TRBV7-6 15 CASGTENSGANVLTF TGTGCCTCCGGGACAGAAAACTCTGGGGCCAACGTCCTGACTTTC